This T cell receptor beta chain stems from a study of T cells expressing NK-cell markers. In the study overall: Investigators obtained TCR beta repertoires from sorted CD3+CD56+NKG2C+, CD3+CD56+NKG2C- and CD3+CD56-NKG2C+ T cells. Whole-study findings and limits: In roughly six donors, dominant NKG2C+ clonotypes were roughly 1.0-7.0% of CD8+ T cells. The leading position in the CD3+CD56-NKG2C+ fraction of a handful of donors also went to these clonotypes.

As for this clonotype: Its antigen is not known.

Scientists made TCR beta cDNA using 5'RACE template switching with UMIs. Each CDR3 protein gets one entry in TCRdb, which reprocessed the 5' RACE reads and gives no DNA. In all, the sample yields approximately 550,000 distinct CDR3 sequences. The CDR3 spans 13 residues. CDR1 and CDR2 from the germline V gene are MDHEN and SYDVKM. This chain links TRBV28 with TRBJ2-5; TCRdb indicates TRBD2, and absent DNA this call remains unverified. This receptor was obtained from a man aged 18-30 years in good health. The source material was blood T cells: a sorted CD56 or NKG2C T cell subset, CD4+ or CD8+ T cells, or bulk PBMC T cells (not recorded which). The CDR3 here is CASSPSGEETQYF.